These T cell receptor beta chains were read from a single sample in a study of response to subunit inactivated influenza vaccine. Each CDR3 protein gets one entry after TCRdb re-called the RT-PCR reads with MiXCR. In the table there are about 650,000 distinct CDR3 sequences, approximately 14% of which are singletons. This sample comprised PBMCs from blood, obtained less than 15 days before vaccination. Receptors were obtained from a man aged 45-65 years who received an inactivated influenza vaccine. The CDR3 runs from the conserved cysteine through the conserved F or W. The order of the fields is V gene, D gene, clone size, CDR3 length, J gene, CDR3 DNA, CDR3 protein. D genes are given only for firm matches. The size of a clone is reported for some rows only, either as once, few or many, or as a class for expanded clones.

>TRBV29-1|-|-|13|TRBJ1-4
TGCAGCGTTGAAGACGCCGCGGGTCAGAAACTGTTTTTT
CSVEDAAGQKLFF
>TRBV14|-|few|12|TRBJ2-5
TGTGCCAGCAGCCAATTTCGAGAGACCCAGTACTTC
CASSQFRETQYF
>TRBV15|TRBD2|-|16|TRBJ2-1
TGTGCCACCAGCAGAGTCCCTAGCGGGGCCGACAATGAGCAGTTCTTC
CATSRVPSGADNEQFF
>TRBV28|-|few|14|TRBJ2-7
TGTGCCAGCAGTTTCCTGTACAGCCCCCACGAGCAGTACTTC
CASSFLYSPHEQYF
>TRBV29-1|-|-|12|TRBJ1-4
TGCAGCGTTGGGAGGGAAAATGAAAAACTGTTTTTT
CSVGRENEKLFF
>TRBV20-1|-|few|13|TRBJ2-5
TGCAGTGCTAGTAGGGGGGGAGGCGAGACCCAGTACTTC
CSASRGGGETQYF
>TRBV5-5|-|few|13|TRBJ1-1
TGTGCCAGCAGCTTGGAGCGGGTCGCTGAAGCTTTCTTT
CASSLERVAEAFF
>TRBV6-2/TRBV6-3|TRBD1|many|14|TRBJ2-1
TGTGCCACATTCCGGGACAGACTCTACAATGAGCAGTTCTTC
CATFRDRLYNEQFF
>TRBV5-1|TRBD1|many|16|TRBJ2-2
TGCGCCAGCAGCCCCCGGACAGGGTTGAGCACCGGGGAGCTGTTTTTT
CASSPRTGLSTGELFF
>TRBV20-1|TRBD2|many|15|TRBJ2-1
TGCAGTGCTAGAGATGGGGGAGGGACCCGCAATGAGCAGTTCTTC
CSARDGGGTRNEQFF
>TRBV19|TRBD1|many|15|TRBJ1-5
TGTGCCAGTAGTGTACAGGGGGCCGGTCGGCAGCCCCAGCATTTT
CASSVQGAGRQPQHF
>TRBV28|-|few|15|TRBJ1-1
TGTGCCAGCAGTTTCCGCTACGGGAGGTCCACTGAAGCTTTCTTT
CASSFRYGRSTEAFF
>TRBV7-2|TRBD1|few|15|TRBJ2-7
TGTGCCAGCAGCTTAGGGGGACAGCTCTCCTACGAGCAGTACTTC
CASSLGGQLSYEQYF
>TRBV7-8|-|many|13|TRBJ2-7
TGTGCCAGCAGCTTAAGGGGCTCGGGCGAGCAGTACTTC
CASSLRGSGEQYF
>TRBV5-1|TRBD1|few|14|TRBJ2-2
TGCGCCAGCAGCTTGCAGGGGGACGCCGGGGAGCTGTTTTTT
CASSLQGDAGELFF
>TRBV12-3/TRBV12-4|-|many|15|TRBJ1-6
TGTGCCAGCAGTTTAGTTCGGGGGCTCGTTTCACCCCTCCACTTT
CASSLVRGLVSPLHF
>TRBV7-9|TRBD2|few|15|TRBJ2-2
TGTGCCAGCACCCCGGGGGGGATGAACACCGGGGAGCTGTTTTTT
CASTPGGMNTGELFF
>TRBV7-9|-|-|14|TRBJ2-7
TGTGCCAGCAGTTCCGAGGTATCGACCTACGAGCAGTACTTC
CASSSEVSTYEQYF
>TRBV4-3|-|few|17|TRBJ1-3
TGCGCCAGCAGCCAAGATTATGGGGACTTGAAAGGAAACACCATATATTTT
CASSQDYGDLKGNTIYF
>TRBV29-1|-|few|16|TRBJ2-1
TGCAGCATCGGACGGCTCGTTCCCCCGGGGTACAATGAGCAGTTCTTC
CSIGRLVPPGYNEQFF
>TRBV20-1|TRBD1|-|13|TRBJ2-3
TGCAGTGCTGTACAGGGGCTCACAGATACGCAGTATTTT
CSAVQGLTDTQYF
>TRBV12-3/TRBV12-4|TRBD1|many|13|TRBJ2-7
TGTGCCAGCAGTCGACAGGGATTCAACGAGCAGTACTTC
CASSRQGFNEQYF
>TRBV28|TRBD2|-|18|TRBJ2-3
TGTGCCAGCAGTATCGGGACTAGCGGGGGGACCAGCACAGATACGCAGTATTTT
CASSIGTSGGTSTDTQYF
>TRBV9|-|-|15|TRBJ1-1
TGTGCCAGCAGCGTAGGGGCAGACAGAAACACTGAAGCTTTCTTT
CASSVGADRNTEAFF
>TRBV20-1|-|-|13|TRBJ2-7
TGCAGTGCTAACCCGGGGCAAACCTACGAGCAGTACTTC
CSANPGQTYEQYF
>TRBV2|-|-|12|TRBJ2-2
TGTGCCATCAACAGGGCTGGCGGGGAGCTGTTTTTT
CAINRAGGELFF
>TRBV7-2|-|few|14|TRBJ2-4
TGTGCCAGCAGCGGGTTGGCGAGCAAAAACATTCAGTACTTC
CASSGLASKNIQYF
>TRBV11-2|-|few|13|TRBJ2-7
TGTGCCAGCAGCTTAGCACACGGATCCGAGCAGTACTTC
CASSLAHGSEQYF
>TRBV12-3/TRBV12-4|-|many|11|TRBJ2-3
TGTGCCAGCAGTTTGGGAGGTACGCAGTATTTT
CASSLGGTQYF
>TRBV6-5|-|-|13|TRBJ2-1
TGTGCCAGCAGTTCGCCAGGGAGCAATGAGCAGTTCTTC
CASSSPGSNEQFF
>TRBV7-9|-|few|14|TRBJ1-1
TGTGCCAGCAGCTCCCCCAATCTTAAACCTGAAGCTTTCTTT
CASSSPNLKPEAFF
>TRBV29-1|TRBD2|many|16|TRBJ2-1
TGCAGCGTAACTCCGGGACTAGCGGGCTCCTACAATGAGCAGTTCTTC
CSVTPGLAGSYNEQFF
>TRBV6-2/TRBV6-3|-|once|13|TRBJ1-5
TGTGCCTGCAAGGACAGAACTTATCAGCCCCAGCATTTT
CACKDRTYQPQHF
>TRBV10-3|TRBD1|few|17|TRBJ1-2
TGTGCCATCCTACCGGGACAGGGGGCCAGGGAATCGGACGGCTACACCTTC
CAILPGQGARESDGYTF
>TRBV5-5|-|few|13|TRBJ1-2
TGTGCCAGCAGCTTGGCCAGGGGCGCTTCCTACACCTTC
CASSLARGASYTF
>TRBV7-3|TRBD2|-|14|TRBJ2-7
TGTGCCAGCAGCCGACTAGCGGGAGTCGGAGAGCAGTACTTC
CASSRLAGVGEQYF
>TRBV12-3/TRBV12-4|-|many|11|TRBJ2-7
TGTGCCAGCAGTTTTGGGGCCGAGCAGTACTTC
CASSFGAEQYF
>TRBV24-1|-|few|13|TRBJ1-5
TGTGCCACCAAGGGGGGGGCAACGCAGCCCCAGCATTTT
CATKGGATQPQHF
>TRBV6-2/TRBV6-3|TRBD2|few|16|TRBJ2-1
TGTGCCAGCAGTTACTCGGCTAGCGGGAGTATGGATGAGCAGTTCTTC
CASSYSASGSMDEQFF
>TRBV4-3|-|many|16|TRBJ1-5
TGCGCCAGCAGCCAAGAATCCCAGGGCAGCAATCAGCCCCAGCATTTT
CASSQESQGSNQPQHF
>TRBV20-1|-|-|16|TRBJ2-3
TGCAGTGCTAGGCTTTTCGGCCGCGGCCAATCCGATACGCAGTATTTT
CSARLFGRGQSDTQYF
>TRBV6-1|-|-|13|TRBJ2-7
TGTGCCAGCAGTGAAGTGCGGTGGGGGGAGCAGTACTTC
CASSEVRWGEQYF
>TRBV28|-|-|15|TRBJ2-2
TGTGCCAGCAGACCCGAGCGGAGAAACACCGGGGAGCTGATTTTT
CASRPERRNTGELIF
>TRBV29-1|-|few|14|TRBJ2-7
TGCAGCGTTCGAGGGACTCATAGCTCCTACGAGCAGTACTTC
CSVRGTHSSYEQYF
>TRBV24-1|TRBD2|many|15|TRBJ2-2
TGTGCCACCAGCGAGCGGGGGGGCCGACGCGGGGAGCTGTTTTTT
CATSERGGRRGELFF
>TRBV7-9|TRBD2|few|16|TRBJ2-3
TGTGCCAGCAGCTACACACCGGGACTAGCTACAGATACGCAGTATTTT
CASSYTPGLATDTQYF
>TRBV4-1|-|-|16|TRBJ2-4
TGCGCCAGCAGCCAGTCGGTAGGGGGGTTCGGAAACATTCAGTACTTC
CASSQSVGGFGNIQYF
>TRBV6-2/TRBV6-3|TRBD2|-|15|TRBJ2-1
TGTGCCAGCACTTTACTAGCGGGCCTCGGGAATGAGCAGTTCTTC
CASTLLAGLGNEQFF
>TRBV29-1|TRBD2|few|14|TRBJ2-7
TGCAGCGTTAGGACTAGCGGGGGGGCCTACGAGCAGTACTTC
CSVRTSGGAYEQYF
>TRBV6-1|TRBD2|few|16|TRBJ2-3
TGTGCCAGCAGTGAAAAGGGACTAGCTAGCACAGATACGCAGTATTTT
CASSEKGLASTDTQYF
>TRBV25-1|TRBD1|-|12|TRBJ2-7
TGTGCCAGCAGGGGACAGGGTTCCGAGCAGTACTTC
CASRGQGSEQYF
>TRBV3-1|-|once|14|TRBJ1-2
TGTGCCAGCAGCCAAGACGGCAGCAACTATGGCTACACCTTC
CASSQDGSNYGYTF
>TRBV11-3|-|-|13|TRBJ2-1
TGTGCCAGCAGCTTAGATCGGAGTCGTGAGCAGTTCTTC
CASSLDRSREQFF
>TRBV2|TRBD1|many|11|TRBJ1-1
TGTGCCAGCGGGACAGGGGGCTCAGCTTTCTTT
CASGTGGSAFF